This TCR beta chain stems from a study of blood T cell repertoires in COVID-19. As for the study in general: Spain, Italy and the United States supplied samples that represented acute and convalescent COVID-19. PBMCs, B-cell-depleted T cells, or T cells were the source of the cDNA or gDNA that made up the material.

CDR1 is SGHNT, CDR2 YYREEE, per germline (reference sequence). V lost 2 bases and J lost 0, with 15 bases in between. CDR3 size: 17 residues. Original analysis: It was from reference gene primer amplification that nucleated cell counts were estimated. Assay used: immunoSEQ multiplex PCR; TCRdb lists only in-frame clones, some missing. The V and J calls and the clone size are those of that table, but D and trimming were determined from the DNA. The sample has some 150,000 clones, about four fifths seen once. The sequencing sample was made of peripheral blood. The genes are TRBV5-4 and TRBJ1-3; D is uncertain. This sequence was found in a human donor with acute or convalescent COVID-19. The donor label of this sample is uncertain. CDR3 sequence: CASSFFSGSLSGNTIYF. Here the CDR3 DNA reads TGTGCCAGCAGCTTCTTCTCGGGGTCGCTCTCTGGAAACACCATATATTTT.